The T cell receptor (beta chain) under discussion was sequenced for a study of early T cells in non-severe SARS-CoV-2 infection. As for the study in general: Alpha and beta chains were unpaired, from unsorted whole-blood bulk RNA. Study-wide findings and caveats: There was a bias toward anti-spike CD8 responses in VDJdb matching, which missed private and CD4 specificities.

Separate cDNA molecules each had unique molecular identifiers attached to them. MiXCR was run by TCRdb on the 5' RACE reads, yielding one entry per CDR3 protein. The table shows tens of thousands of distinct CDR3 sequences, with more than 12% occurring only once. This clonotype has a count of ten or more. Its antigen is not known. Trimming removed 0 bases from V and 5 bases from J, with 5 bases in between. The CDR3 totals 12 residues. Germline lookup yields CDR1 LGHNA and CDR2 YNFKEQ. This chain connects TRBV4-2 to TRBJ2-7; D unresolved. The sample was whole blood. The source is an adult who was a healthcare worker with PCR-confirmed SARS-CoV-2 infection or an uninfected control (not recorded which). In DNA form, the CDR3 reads TGTGCCAGCAGCCAAGATGGCCACGAGCAGTACTTC. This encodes CASSQDGHEQYF.